Below, 32 T cell receptor beta chains from the same sample are listed, as sequenced in a study. Tregs were sorted as CD4+CD25+CD127-/low cells. TCRdb re-called the 5' RACE reads with MiXCR, one entry per CDR3 protein. This table has some 40,000 distinct CDR3 sequences, about a fifth appearing once. Sequencing was done on a sample of Tregs sorted from a lymph node. The origin of the receptors is a female donor with breast cancer.

This clonotype was detected ten times or more. This chain connects TRBV9 to TRBJ2-7; 7 nucleotides line up with TRBD2. Looked up from germline, CDR1 is SGDLS and CDR2 is YYNGEE. Trimming cost V 0 bases and J 3 bases; bases outside gene matches: 6. The CDR3 totals 15 residues. The CDR3 DNA is TGTGCCAGCAGCGTAGCGGGCGGGAGCTTCTACGAGCAGTACTTC. Translating it yields CASSVAGGSFYEQYF.

This chain joins TRBV5-1 and TRBJ2-7; TRBD2 agrees at 15 bases. The CDR3 sequence is 18 residues long. Germline V gene sequence: CDR1 SGHRS, CDR2 YFSETQ. V was pared by 1 base and J by 0 bases, with 5 bases of the junction left unmatched. CDR3 DNA: TGCGCCAGCAGCTTGATGGGACTAGCGGGAGGTTCCTCCTACGAGCAGTACTTC. It translates to CASSLMGLAGGSSYEQYF.

The sample holds a few counts of this clonotype. The chain uses TRBV29-1 and TRBJ2-3; 7 positions match TRBD2. The CDR3 is 15 residues long. J gave up 4 bases and V 2 bases, and 9 bases lay outside the gene matches. From germline, CDR1 is SQVTM and CDR2 ANQGSEA. CDR3 in DNA: TGCAGCGTTGAAATAGTAGCGGGTCTGGCAGATACGCAGTATTTT. This sequence encodes CSVEIVAGLADTQYF.

This clonotype has ten or more counts. This sequence joins TRBV2 and TRBJ2-5, with D possibly being TRBD1 (5 bases). V was pared by 5 bases and J by 4 bases, with 8 bases between. The CDR3 totals 12 residues. Germline V CDR1 and CDR2: SNHLY, FYNNEI. In nucleotides, the CDR3 is TGTGCCAGCAGTTTTACAGGAGAGACCCAGTACTTC. Its protein product is CASSFTGETQYF. Full variable domain (outside the CDR3, taken from reference TRBV2 and TRBJ2-5): EPEVTQTPSHQVTQMGQEVILRCVPISNHLYFYWYRQILGQKVEFLVSFYNNEISEKSEIFDDQFSVERPDGSNFTLKIRSTKLEDSAMYFCASSFTGETQYFGPGTRLLVL.

This chain uses TRBV5-1 with TRBJ1-4; D remains ambiguous. Per the germline V gene, CDR1 is SGHRS and CDR2 is YFSETQ. CDR3 length equals 13 residues. The germline V and J ends were trimmed by 2 bases and 2 bases, with 4 bases remaining between them. CDR3 in amino acids: CASSFGTNEKLFF. CDR3 in DNA: TGCGCCAGCAGCTTCGGGACTAATGAAAAACTGTTTTTT.

This clonotype has only a few counts. The V call is TRBV27, the J call TRBJ2-1; 8 bases map to TRBD2. J gave up 2 bases and V 5 bases, and 2 bases lay outside the gene matches. The CDR3 covers 14 residues. Per germline, CDR1 MNHEY and CDR2 SMNVEV (reference sequence). Here the CDR3 reads CASSPGGAYNEQFF. The CDR3 DNA sequence: TGTGCCAGCAGTCCCGGGGGGGCCTACAATGAGCAGTTCTTC.

The table lists this clonotype with many counts. The rearrangement links TRBV27 to TRBJ2-7, with a weak D call TRBD1 (5 bases). The CDR3 runs to 11 residues. The ends were cut back, 6 bases at V and 5 bases at J, with 8 bases in the middle. Germline-derived CDR1 and CDR2 are MNHEY and SMNVEV (reference sequence). The CDR3 is CASRQGDEQYF. As DNA, the CDR3 is TGTGCCAGCAGACAAGGGGACGAGCAGTACTTC.

Turning to this clonotype: Possible read error: a much larger clone is one base away. This CDR3 fails to terminate in the conserved phenylalanine or tryptophan, so it likely reflects a read error. The V gene is TRBV6-6, the J gene TRBJ1-6, with D possibly being TRBD1 (5 bases). CDR1 is MNHNY, CDR2 SVGAGI, per germline (reference sequence). V was pared by 5 bases and J by 7 bases, with 12 bases between. The CDR3 is 14 residues long. The CDR3: CASSNAGFNSPLHL. CDR3 DNA: TGTGCCAGCAGTAACGCAGGGTTCAATTCACCCCTCCACTTG.

The rearrangement uses TRBV12-3 or TRBV12-4 and TRBJ2-5, with 7 bases fitting TRBD2. This CDR3 has 16 amino acids. J gave up 5 bases and V 0 bases, and 9 bases lay outside the gene matches. The chain's CDR3 is CASSLARAGVVETQYF. The CDR3 DNA reads as TGTGCCAGCAGTTTAGCGCGGGCGGGAGTCGTCGAGACCCAGTACTTC.

This clonotype was recorded only once. At one of its ends the junction is not consistent with the germline gene, which may arise from a read error. The chain combines TRBV5-1 with TRBJ2-1; 9 bases line up with TRBD2. This CDR3 contains 16 residues. From germline, CDR1 is SGHRS and CDR2 YFSETQ. The CDR3 bases are TGCGCCAGCAGCTTGAGGAGCGGGAGGCTCTACAATGAGCAGTCCTTC. It codes for CASSLRSGRLYNEQSF.

This clonotype was counted a few times. Relative to the germline gene, one junction end is altered; a read error may explain this. The V gene is TRBV5-1, the J gene TRBJ2-1; TRBD2 might be the D (6 bases). The germline V gene encodes CDR1 SGHRS and CDR2 YFSETQ. The CDR3 length is 16 residues. As DNA, the CDR3 is TGCGCCAGCGGCTTGGGGGGAGGCTCAAGGTACAATGAGCAGTTCTTC. Its translation is CASGLGGGSRYNEQFF.

The table lists this clonotype with a few counts. The chain couples TRBV20-1 to TRBJ2-3; 10 nucleotides match TRBD2. V dropped 3 bases and J dropped 3; count of bases not matched to a gene: 6. Germline CDR1 and CDR2: DFQATT and SNEGSKA (reference sequence). The CDR3 consists of 15 residues. Here the CDR3 DNA reads TGCAGTGCTAGGAGAGCGGGGGGGATTACAGATACGCAGTATTTT. Residues: CSARRAGGITDTQYF.

The chain uses TRBV5-5 and TRBJ2-7, with TRBD2 matching 8 bases. Germline-derived CDR1 and CDR2 are SGHKS and YYEKEE (reference sequence). The J segment lost 4 bases and the V segment lost 2 bases, leaving 5 bases of the junction unmatched. This CDR3 has 14 residues. DNA of the CDR3: TGTGCCAGCAGCTTAGGTAGCGGGATGTACGAGCAGTACTTC. Translating gives CASSLGSGMYEQYF.

Comment on this clonotype: A much larger clone sits a single nucleotide away, making a read error possible. The chain employs TRBV27 and TRBJ1-2; 7 bases align to TRBD1. CDR1 is MNHEY, CDR2 SMNVEV, per germline (reference sequence). This CDR3 comprises 14 residues. For the CDR3, the DNA is TGTGCCAGCGGTTTACAGGGGCAGCCCTATGGCTACACCTTC. Residues: CASGLQGQPYGYTF.

The chain is built from TRBV15 and TRBJ1-4; D unresolved. Germline CDR1 reads LNHNV; CDR2 reads YYDKDF (reference sequence). This CDR3 has 13 amino acids. Trimming removed 5 bases from V and 0 bases from J, with 4 bases in between. CDR3 region: CATSLATNEKLFF. CDR3 DNA sequence: TGTGCCACCAGCCTTGCAACTAATGAAAAACTGTTTTTT. The full variable domain, its missing parts supplied by reference TRBV15 and TRBJ1-4, is DAMVIQNPRYQVTQFGKPVTLSCSQTLNHNVMYWYQQKSSQAPKLLFHYYDKDFNNEADTPDNFQSRRPNTSFCFLDIRSPGLGDTAMYLCATSLATNEKLFFGSGTQLSVL.

In its sample, this clonotype was seen a few times. This chain uses TRBV4-1 with TRBJ1-1; TRBD1 matches at 8 bases. The V gene end was trimmed by 2 bases and the J gene end by 1 base; junction bases not matched to a gene: 3. The CDR3 runs to 15 residues. Per the germline V gene, CDR1 is MGHRA and CDR2 is YSYEKL. The CDR3 coding sequence is TGCGCCAGCAGCCAAACCGGGACAGGGAACACTGAAGCTTTCTTT. This translates into CASSQTGTGNTEAFF.

This chain uses TRBV7-9 with TRBJ2-3, with 7 positions matching TRBD1. The V and J ends lost 5 bases and 0 bases, in that order; junction bases with no gene match: 5. In germline, CDR1 is SEHNR, CDR2 FQNEAQ (reference sequence). The CDR3 is 15 amino acids. The CDR3 protein is CASSPLGQSTDTQYF. The CDR3 bases are TGTGCCAGCAGCCCACTGGGACAGAGCACAGATACGCAGTATTTT.

In this sample, this clonotype turned up once. The gene calls are TRBV6-5 and TRBJ2-5; tentative D call: TRBD2 (6 bases). CDR1 and CDR2 (germline): MNHEY, SVGAGI. V was shortened by 2 bases and J by 7 bases, with 11 bases between the two germline ends. The CDR3 is 13 residues long. The DNA for the CDR3 is TGTGCCAGCAGTTACGTGCAGGGAGGGACCCAGTACTTC. Its translation is CASSYVQGGTQYF.

In the case of this clonotype: This sequence may be a read error, since a much larger clone differs from it by one base. The CDR3: CGASTGRRVTEAFF. In DNA form, the CDR3 reads TGCGGTGCTAGCACGGGACGGAGGGTCACTGAAGCTTTCTTT. J is TRBJ1-1 and V is TRBV20-1; maybe TRBD1 (5 bases). Germline CDR1 reads DFQATT; CDR2 reads SNEGSKA (reference sequence). The CDR3 contains 14 residues.

This clonotype appeared a few times. The chain employs TRBV30 and TRBJ2-1; 7 nucleotides agree with TRBD2. Germline values: CDR1 GTSNPN, CDR2 SVGIG (reference sequence). The CDR3 runs to 13 residues. J was trimmed by 7 bases and V by 1 base; bases with no gene match: 4. The chain's CDR3 is CAWSGLGGNEQFF. Here the CDR3 DNA reads TGTGCCTGGAGTGGCCTCGGGGGGAATGAGCAGTTCTTC.

This clonotype was observed at least ten times. This chain joins TRBV6-5 and TRBJ2-3; D remains ambiguous. V lost 0 bases to trimming and J lost 7 bases, with 8 bases between them. The CDR3 has 13 residues. Germline V lookup: CDR1 MNHEY, CDR2 SVGAGI. In DNA, the CDR3 is TGTGCCAGCAGTTACTCGGGTCCCAATACGCAGTATTTT. Protein product: CASSYSGPNTQYF.

This clonotype rates as medium-sized (0.01 to 0.1%). The rearrangement joins TRBV12-3 or TRBV12-4 to TRBJ2-1; TRBD1 or TRBD2 may be the D gene (6 bases each). This CDR3 contains 17 residues. Trimming removed 6 bases at V and 5 bases at J, with 23 bases between. For the CDR3, the DNA is TGTGCCAGCAGCCCCTTGGTGTTTGGGGGGCCCAACAATGAGCAGTTCTTC. Translating gives CASSPLVFGGPNNEQFF.

This clonotype has only a few counts. This chain joins TRBV5-1 and TRBJ2-1; possibly TRBD1 or TRBD2 for D (5 bases each). Trimming removed 3 bases from V and 6 bases from J, with 13 bases in between. This CDR3 is built from 14 residues. The V gene's germline CDR1 is SGHRS and CDR2 YFSETQ. In DNA form, the CDR3 reads TGCGCCAGCAGCTGGGGACCAGTCATCAATGAGCAGTTCTTC. Translation gives CASSWGPVINEQFF.

The V gene is TRBV6-2 or TRBV6-3, the J gene TRBJ2-7, with D hard to call. Germline V lookup: CDR1 MNHEY, CDR2 SVGEGT. The ends were cut back, 3 bases at V and 2 bases at J, with 17 bases in the middle. This CDR3 is built from 16 residues. The CDR3: CASSYPPYAKTYEQYF. The DNA for the CDR3 is TGTGCCAGCAGTTATCCCCCGTACGCAAAAACCTACGAGCAGTACTTC.

This clonotype was found many times. The chain carries TRBV4-1 and TRBJ2-3, with 11 bases aligning to TRBD2. Losses at the gene ends were 4 bases for V and 5 bases for J; bases not matched to a gene: 8. Per the germline V gene, CDR1 is MGHRA and CDR2 is YSYEKL. CDR3 length: 16 amino acids. The CDR3 DNA reads as TGCGCCAGCAGCCCGTCTTTAGCGGGAGGGCGAGATACGCAGTATTTT. This gives the protein CASSPSLAGGRDTQYF.

This clonotype was recorded at least ten times. The chain uses TRBV7-2 and TRBJ2-5, with a weak D call TRBD2 (5 bases). The V end lost 1 base, the J end lost 5 bases, and 5 bases lay between the germline ends. The CDR3 loop spans 12 amino acids. CDR1 SGHTA and CDR2 FQGNSA come from the germline V gene. Here the CDR3 DNA reads TGTGCCAGCAGCTTAGGGAGGGAGACCCAGTACTTC. Its protein product is CASSLGRETQYF.

The sample holds one count of this clonotype. It may be a read error: a sequence one base away is much more abundant. The V gene is TRBV30, the J gene TRBJ2-7; 7 bases are shared with TRBD2. Per the germline V gene, CDR1 is GTSNPN and CDR2 is SVGIG (reference sequence). There are 13 residues in the CDR3. V shed 3 bases, J shed 3 bases, and the junction held 5 bases outside the gene matches. Here the CDR3 DNA reads TGTGCCTGGAGCTCCGCGGGGGTCTACGAGCAGTACTTC. Translation gives CAWSSAGVYEQYF.

V and J are TRBV5-6 and TRBJ1-2; 7 nucleotides line up with TRBD1. Germline V lookup: CDR1 SGHDT, CDR2 YYEEEE. This CDR3 is built from 14 residues. Unmatched junction bases numbered 11, after V lost 4 bases and J lost 8 bases. The CDR3 protein is CASSLLDRAEGYTF. As DNA, the CDR3 is TGTGCCAGCAGCCTACTAGACAGGGCTGAGGGCTACACCTTC.

This clonotype was seen ten or more times. The chain employs TRBV12-3 or TRBV12-4 and TRBJ2-1, with 10 bases matching TRBD1. The CDR3 extends over 15 amino acids. Germline trimming cut 5 bases from V and 7 bases from J; bases unmatched to any gene: 8. CDR3 region: CASSAGTGVRNEQFF. CDR3 nucleotides: TGTGCCAGCAGTGCCGGGACAGGGGTGAGGAATGAGCAGTTCTTC.

Ten or more counts support this clonotype. The chain recombines TRBV29-1 with TRBJ2-7; 7 bases agree with TRBD1. Germline V gene lookup returns CDR1 SQVTM and CDR2 ANQGSEA. The junction had 5 bases not matched to a gene; V was cut back by 7 bases and J by 5 bases. This CDR3 is 11 amino acids long. The CDR3: CSGNRGHEQYF. DNA for the CDR3: TGCAGCGGGAACAGGGGACACGAGCAGTACTTC.

Here the CDR3 DNA reads TGTGCCAGCAGGTTTGGACAGGGCGGCTATGGCTACACCTTC. Translated: CASRFGQGGYGYTF. This rearrangement joins TRBV6-1 to TRBJ1-2; 8 bases map to TRBD1. V shed 6 bases, J shed 4 bases, and the junction held 7 bases outside the gene matches. This CDR3 has 14 residues. In germline, CDR1 is MNHNS, CDR2 SASEGT.

The rearrangement joins TRBV11-2 to TRBJ2-1; 10 positions agree with TRBD2. Germline trimming cut 3 bases from V and 6 bases from J; bases unmatched to any gene: 8. Germline V CDR1 and CDR2: SGHAT, FQNNGV. This CDR3 spans 16 amino acids. The CDR3 loop is CASSFRRTSGFNEQFF. In DNA form, the CDR3 reads TGTGCCAGCAGCTTCAGGCGGACTAGCGGATTCAATGAGCAGTTCTTC.